This TCR beta chain stems from a study of cytomegalovirus exposure and HLA in healthy donors. Whole-study findings and limits: V- and J-gene trimming of TCR beta was linked (in a later analysis) to a missense DCLRE1C variant. A reported reduction in N-insertions relative to the roughly 640-donor mean was seen in an Asian-associated ancestry cluster in a later analysis.

V dropped 0 bases and J dropped 6; count of bases not matched to a gene: 4. Germline assignment: CDR1 ENHRY and CDR2 SYGVKD. This CDR3 region has 14 residues. On this clone itself: Its antigen is not known.

Primers for the PCR totalled 60 Vbeta and 13 Jbeta. Measured with immunoSEQ multiplex PCR; TCRdb has only the in-frame clones, and not every one. The table lists about 160,000 clones, approximately 80% of them singletons. The sequence derives from a woman between 18 and 30 years old in good health and CMV-seronegative. The sample taken for sequencing was PBMCs. The chain uses TRBV10-3 and TRBJ1-1; 7 nucleotides align to TRBD1. The CDR3 nucleotides are TGTGCCATCAGTGAGTCGACAGGGTGGGCTGAAGCTTTCTTT. Protein: CAISESTGWAEAFF.